This is a list of T cell receptor beta chains from one sample in a study of shared clonotypes between healthy human individuals. Only in-frame clones appear in the TCRdb table, and some are missing; sequencing was by immunoSEQ multiplex PCR. This sample yields around 480,000 clones, of which about three quarters are seen a single time; under 15% belongs to the top ten. Sample: PBMCs. The source of these receptors is a middle-aged woman in good health. Some clones in this sample may be carry-over from other donors' samples. CDR3s include the opening cysteine and the closing phenylalanine or tryptophan.

V,J,CDR3
TRBV5-8,TRBJ2-1,CASGGIRYNEQFF
TRBV18,TRBJ1-4,CASSPLGRGEKLFF
TRBV5-6,TRBJ2-7,CASGELAGGPSGIHEQYF
TRBV7-9,TRBJ2-5,CASSLGLAETQYF
TRBV28,TRBJ1-4,CASSAGGTGRIEKLFF
TRBV4-1,TRBJ1-2,CASSHPDRELYGYTF
TRBV13,TRBJ2-1,CASSLSGSPYNEQFF
TRBV9,TRBJ2-1,CASSLYPSGGYNEQFF
TRBV7-3,TRBJ1-1,CASSSHRGTEAFF
TRBV14,TRBJ2-7,CASSQGRAAYEQYF
TRBV28,TRBJ2-3,CASSKTSTDTQYF